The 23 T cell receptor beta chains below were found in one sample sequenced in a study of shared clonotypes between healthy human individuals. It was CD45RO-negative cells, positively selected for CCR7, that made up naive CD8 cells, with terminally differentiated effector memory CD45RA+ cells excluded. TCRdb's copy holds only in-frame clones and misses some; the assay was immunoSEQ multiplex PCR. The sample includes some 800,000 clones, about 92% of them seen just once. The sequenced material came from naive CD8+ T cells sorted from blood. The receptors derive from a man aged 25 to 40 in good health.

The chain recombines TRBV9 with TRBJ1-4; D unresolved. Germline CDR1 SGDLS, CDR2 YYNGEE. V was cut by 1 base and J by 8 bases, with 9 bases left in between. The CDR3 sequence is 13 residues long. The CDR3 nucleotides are TGTGCCAGCAGCGTATCCCCGGGGGAAAAACTGTTTTTT. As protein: CASSVSPGEKLFF.

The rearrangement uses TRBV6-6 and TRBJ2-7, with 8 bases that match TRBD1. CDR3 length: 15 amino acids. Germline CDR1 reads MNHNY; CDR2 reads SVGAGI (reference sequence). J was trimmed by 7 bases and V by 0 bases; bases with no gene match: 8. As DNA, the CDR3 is TGTGCCAGCAGTTACTCAGGGACAGGAGCTGTGGAGCAGTACTTC. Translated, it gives CASSYSGTGAVEQYF.

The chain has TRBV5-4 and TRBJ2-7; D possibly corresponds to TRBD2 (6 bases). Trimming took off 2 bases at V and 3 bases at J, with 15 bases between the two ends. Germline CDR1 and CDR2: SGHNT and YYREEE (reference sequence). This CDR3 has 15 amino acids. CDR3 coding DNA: TGTGCCAGCAGCTTATTCGGAGGGGCCGACTACGAGCAGTACTTC. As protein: CASSLFGGADYEQYF.

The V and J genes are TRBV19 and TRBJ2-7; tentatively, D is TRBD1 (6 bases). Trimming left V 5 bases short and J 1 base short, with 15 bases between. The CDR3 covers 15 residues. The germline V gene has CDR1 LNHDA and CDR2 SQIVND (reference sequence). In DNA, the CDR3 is TGTGCCAGTAGTCCTTCATGGGGGCCTTCCTACGAGCAGTACTTC. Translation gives CASSPSWGPSYEQYF.

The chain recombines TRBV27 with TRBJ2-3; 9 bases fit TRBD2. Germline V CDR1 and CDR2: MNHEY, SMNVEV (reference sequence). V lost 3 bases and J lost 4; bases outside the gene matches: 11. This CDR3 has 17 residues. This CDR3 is CASSFLAPTSGSDTQYF. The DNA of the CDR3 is TGTGCCAGCAGTTTTCTCGCCCCGACTAGCGGCTCAGATACGCAGTATTTT.

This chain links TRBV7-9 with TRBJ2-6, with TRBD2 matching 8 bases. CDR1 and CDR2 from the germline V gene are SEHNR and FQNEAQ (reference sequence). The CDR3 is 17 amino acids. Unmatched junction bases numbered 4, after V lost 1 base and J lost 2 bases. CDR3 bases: TGTGCCAGCAGCTTAGGGGTAGCGGGAACTGGGGCCAACGTCCTGACTTTC. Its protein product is CASSLGVAGTGANVLTF.

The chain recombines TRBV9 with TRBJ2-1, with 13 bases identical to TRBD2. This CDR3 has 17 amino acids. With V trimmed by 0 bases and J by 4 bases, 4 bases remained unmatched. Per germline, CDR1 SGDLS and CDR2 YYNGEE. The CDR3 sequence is CASSVEGLAGTYNEQFF. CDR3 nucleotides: TGTGCCAGCAGCGTAGAGGGACTAGCGGGGACTTACAATGAGCAGTTCTTC.

CDR3 nucleotide sequence: TGTGCCAGCAGCTTAGTCTTGAGACAGGGGGCCGTCGGGGAGCTGTTTTTT. This translates into CASSLVLRQGAVGELFF. The V and J genes are TRBV11-2 and TRBJ2-2; 10 nucleotides match TRBD1. The CDR3 consists of 17 residues. Per germline, CDR1 SGHAT and CDR2 FQNNGV. Germline trimming cut 1 base from V and 7 bases from J; bases unmatched to any gene: 9.

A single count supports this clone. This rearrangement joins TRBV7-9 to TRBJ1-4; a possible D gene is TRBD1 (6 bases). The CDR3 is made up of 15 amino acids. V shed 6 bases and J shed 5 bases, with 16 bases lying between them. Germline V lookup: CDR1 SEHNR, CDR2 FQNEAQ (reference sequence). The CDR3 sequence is CASSTVGQANEKLFF. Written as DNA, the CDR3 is TGTGCCAGCAGTACGGTGGGACAAGCGAATGAAAAACTGTTTTTT.

The CDR3 coding sequence is TGTGCCAGCAGAATGGAGGGGAAATTGTACAATGAGCAGTTCTTC. Translated, it gives CASRMEGKLYNEQFF. The chain joins TRBV7-9 to TRBJ2-1; perhaps TRBD2 as D (6 bases). Germline CDR1 reads SEHNR; CDR2 reads FQNEAQ (reference sequence). V lost 6 bases, J lost 4 bases, and 16 bases lay in between. The CDR3 runs to 15 residues.

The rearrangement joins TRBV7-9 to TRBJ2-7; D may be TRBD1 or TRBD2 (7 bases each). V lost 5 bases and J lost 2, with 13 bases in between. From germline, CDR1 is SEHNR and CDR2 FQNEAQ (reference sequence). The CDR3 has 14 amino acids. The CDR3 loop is CASSQGGLAYEQYF. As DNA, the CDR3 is TGTGCCAGCAGCCAGGGGGGGCTAGCCTACGAGCAGTACTTC.

The CDR3 is CASSSYRGGIYNEQFF. The CDR3 region has the DNA TGTGCCAGCAGTTCCTACAGGGGAGGGATATACAATGAGCAGTTCTTC. The J gene is TRBJ2-1, the V gene TRBV28; D is perhaps TRBD1 or TRBD2 (7 bases each). Trimming left V 4 bases short and J 4 bases short, with 17 bases between. Looked up from germline, CDR1 is MDHEN and CDR2 is SYDVKM. The CDR3 runs 16 residues.

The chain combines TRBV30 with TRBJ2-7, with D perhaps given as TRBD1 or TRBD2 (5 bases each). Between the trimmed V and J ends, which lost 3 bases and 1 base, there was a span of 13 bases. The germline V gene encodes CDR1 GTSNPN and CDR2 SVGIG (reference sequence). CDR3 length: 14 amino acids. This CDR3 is CAWRGSGTSYEQYF. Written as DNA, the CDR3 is TGTGCCTGGAGAGGATCGGGGACGTCCTACGAGCAGTACTTC.

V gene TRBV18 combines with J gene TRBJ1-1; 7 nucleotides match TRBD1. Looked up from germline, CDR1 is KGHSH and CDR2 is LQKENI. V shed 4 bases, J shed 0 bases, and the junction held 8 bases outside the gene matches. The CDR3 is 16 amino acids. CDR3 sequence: CASSRTGQPMNTEAFF. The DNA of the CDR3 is TGTGCCAGCTCACGTACGGGACAGCCCATGAACACTGAAGCTTTCTTT.

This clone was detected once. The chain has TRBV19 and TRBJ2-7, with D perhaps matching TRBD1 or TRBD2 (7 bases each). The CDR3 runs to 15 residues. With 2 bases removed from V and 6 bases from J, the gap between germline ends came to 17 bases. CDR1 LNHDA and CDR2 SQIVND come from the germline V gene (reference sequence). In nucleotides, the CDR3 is TGTGCCAGTAGTATAAGCGGGACAGCGATCTCCGAGCAGTACTTC. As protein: CASSISGTAISEQYF. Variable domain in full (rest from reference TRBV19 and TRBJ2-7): DGGITQSPKYLFRKEGQNVTLSCEQNLNHDAMYWYRQDPGQGLRLIYYSQIVNDFQKGDIAEGYSVSREKKESFPLTVTSAQKNPTAFYLCASSISGTAISEQYFGPGTRLTVT.

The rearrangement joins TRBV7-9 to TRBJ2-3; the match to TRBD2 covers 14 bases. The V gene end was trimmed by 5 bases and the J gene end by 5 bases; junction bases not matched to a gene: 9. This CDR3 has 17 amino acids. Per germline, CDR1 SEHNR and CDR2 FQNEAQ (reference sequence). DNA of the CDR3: TGTGCCAGCAGCCTGGGACTAGCGGGAGCCTGGGTAGATACGCAGTATTTT. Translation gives CASSLGLAGAWVDTQYF.

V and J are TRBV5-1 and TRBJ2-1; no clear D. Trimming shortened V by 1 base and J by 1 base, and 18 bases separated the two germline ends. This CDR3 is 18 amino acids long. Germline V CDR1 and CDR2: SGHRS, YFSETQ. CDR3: CASSLRRFAFWSYNEQFF. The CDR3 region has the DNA TGCGCCAGCAGCTTGCGACGATTTGCCTTTTGGTCCTACAATGAGCAGTTCTTC.

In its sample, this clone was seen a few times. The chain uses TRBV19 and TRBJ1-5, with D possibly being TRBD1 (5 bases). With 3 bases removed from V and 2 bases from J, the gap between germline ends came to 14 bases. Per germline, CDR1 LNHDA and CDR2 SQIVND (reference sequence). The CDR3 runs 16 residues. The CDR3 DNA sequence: TGTGCCAGTAGTATTTTTGGGGGAGGGGGCAATCAGCCCCAGCATTTT. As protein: CASSIFGGGGNQPQHF.

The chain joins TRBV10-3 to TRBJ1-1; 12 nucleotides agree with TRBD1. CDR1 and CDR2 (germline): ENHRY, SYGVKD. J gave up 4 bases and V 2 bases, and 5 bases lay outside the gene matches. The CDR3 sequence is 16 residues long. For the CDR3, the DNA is TGTGCCATCAGTGAGGGGGACAGGGGGCTAGCCACTGAAGCTTTCTTT. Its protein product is CAISEGDRGLATEAFF.

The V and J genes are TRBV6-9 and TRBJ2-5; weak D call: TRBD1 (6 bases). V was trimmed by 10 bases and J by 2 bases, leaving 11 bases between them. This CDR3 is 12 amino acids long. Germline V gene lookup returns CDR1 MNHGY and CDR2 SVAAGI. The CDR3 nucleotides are TGTGCCAAAAACAGGGTTCAAGAGACCCAGTACTTC. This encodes CAKNRVQETQYF.

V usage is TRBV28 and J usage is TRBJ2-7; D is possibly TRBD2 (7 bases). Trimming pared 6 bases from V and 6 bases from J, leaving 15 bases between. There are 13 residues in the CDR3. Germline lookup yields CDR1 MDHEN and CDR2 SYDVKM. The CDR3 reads CASSRQGRGEQYF. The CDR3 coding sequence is TGTGCCAGCAGCCGGCAGGGGAGGGGCGAGCAGTACTTC.

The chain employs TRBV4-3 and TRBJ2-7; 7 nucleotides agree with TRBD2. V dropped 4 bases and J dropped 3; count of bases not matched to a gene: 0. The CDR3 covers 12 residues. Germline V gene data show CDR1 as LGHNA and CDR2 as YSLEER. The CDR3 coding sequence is TGCGCCAGCAGCCCGGGAGGCTACGAGCAGTACTTC. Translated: CASSPGGYEQYF.

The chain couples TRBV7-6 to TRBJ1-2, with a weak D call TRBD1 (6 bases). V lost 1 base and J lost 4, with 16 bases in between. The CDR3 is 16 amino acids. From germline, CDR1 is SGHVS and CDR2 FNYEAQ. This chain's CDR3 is CASSLVPDRTVYGYTF. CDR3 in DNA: TGTGCCAGCAGCTTAGTTCCCGACAGGACCGTCTATGGCTACACCTTC.